The present T cell receptor beta chain was sequenced within a study of T cell repertoires in cytomegalovirus infection. To note about this clonotype: The antigen remains unidentified.

TCRdb redid the calling of the reads with MiXCR, one entry per CDR3 protein. The sample consists of some 590,000 distinct CDR3 sequences, under 45% of them appearing once. Study findings and constraints: CMV carriers having the relevant HLA were flagged by cumulative public TCR beta family frequency.

The CDR3 consists of 14 residues. Germline values: CDR1 SGHTA, CDR2 FQGNSA. The germline V and J ends were trimmed by 5 bases and 0 bases, with 11 bases remaining between them. This clonotype originated in a human donor in good health (CMV status not recorded). Some clones in this sample may be carry-over from other donors' samples. The gene calls are TRBV7-2 and TRBJ2-7; tentative D call: TRBD2 (6 bases). The starting material was cultured PBMCs, obtained from culture after CMV antigen stimulation. The CDR3 is CASSPGTYSYEQYF. The CDR3 nucleotides read TGTGCCAGCAGCCCAGGGACTTACTCCTACGAGCAGTACTTC.